The sequence of this T cell receptor beta chain was determined in a study of blood T cell repertoires in COVID-19 (dated by TCRdb to about 2020). Looking at the study overall: Collaborator samples came from the United States, Italy and Spain and covered acute and convalescent phases of COVID-19. The material from the prospective study consisted of cDNA or gDNA derived from T cells, B-cell-depleted T cells, or PBMCs. The dataset comprised deeply sampled blood TCRbeta repertoires from subjects exposed to, actively infected with, or recovered from COVID-19. A freely available public database, intended as a resource for researchers studying the immune response to SARS-CoV-2, is where the repertoires were released. Samples were obtained from the ongoing ImmuneRACE study (first 160 participants) and from roughly 1,300 subjects provided by 6 global collaborators. A de-identified subject ID, COVID-19 status, age in years and sex were almost always included in the sample metadata. Where available, HLA class I and class II types were taken from metadata supplied by the sample provider and were not determined by assay-based typing. The research as a whole found: How much clinical and demographic metadata was included differed by source and by participant, and the metadata was provided uncurated.

Collaborating institutions collected whole blood in K2EDTA tubes following their own protocols. For TCRbeta analysis, collaborators shipped samples in one of three forms: frozen whole blood, isolated PBMCs, or DNA extracted from either of those sample types. The immunoSEQ Assay, a bias-controlled multiplex PCR, was used to amplify TCRbeta CDR3 regions from genomic DNA. As for the authors' bioinformatics: The number of nucleated cells in each sample was estimated by amplification of reference gene primers within the assay. To quantify the absolute abundance of each unique TCRbeta CDR3 rearrangement, sequence reads were collapsed and filtered. For each sample, productive Simpson clonality was calculated by taking the square root of Simpson's diversity index across productive rearrangements. TCRdb took over this immuneACCESS table, retaining in-frame rearrangements with V and J assigned. Such tables are incomplete; in checked studies, under half of the missing clones stem from an unresolved V gene, and the remainder is unexplained. The V and J calls and clone size were taken over from that table, and D and trimming were inferred from the DNA. Recorded for this sample are roughly 65,000 clones; over 85% of them occurred a single time. The ten largest make up about 3% of the sample.

As concerns this clone: No antigen is known for it. No much larger clone exists at a distance of one base, and base qualities are not known.

V loses 2 bases, J loses 7 bases, and the germline ends lie 11 bases apart. Reading from cysteine to phenylalanine, the CDR3 counts 14 amino acids. CDR3 DNA is the only sequence kept; it has 42 bases, read in frame from the first base. Reading the germline V gene gives CDR1 SGHAT and CDR2 FQNNGV. The chain was built from TRBV11-2 and TRBJ1-4; the D segment could be TRBD1, given 6 matching bases. The sequence derives from a man between 65 and 80 years old with active COVID-19. The sequenced material came from peripheral blood. The CDR3 region: CASSLQGSGEKLFF. The bases read TGTGCCAGCAGCTTACAGGGGTCGGGTGAAAAACTGTTTTTT.